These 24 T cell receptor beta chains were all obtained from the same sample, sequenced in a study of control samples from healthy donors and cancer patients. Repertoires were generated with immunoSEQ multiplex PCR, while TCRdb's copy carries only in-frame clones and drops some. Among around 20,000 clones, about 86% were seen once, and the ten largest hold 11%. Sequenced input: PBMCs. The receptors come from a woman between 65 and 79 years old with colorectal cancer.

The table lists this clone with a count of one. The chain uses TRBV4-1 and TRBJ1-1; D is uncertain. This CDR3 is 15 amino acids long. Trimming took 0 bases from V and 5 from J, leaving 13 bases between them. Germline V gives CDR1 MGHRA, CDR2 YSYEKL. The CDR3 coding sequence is TGCGCCAGCAGCCAAGAAGGCAGTAGGAGGACTGAAGCTTTCTTT. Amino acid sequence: CASSQEGSRRTEAFF.

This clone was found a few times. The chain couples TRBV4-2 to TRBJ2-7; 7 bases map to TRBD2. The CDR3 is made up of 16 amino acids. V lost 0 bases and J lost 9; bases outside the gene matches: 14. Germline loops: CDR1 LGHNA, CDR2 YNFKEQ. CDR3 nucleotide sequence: TGTGCCAGCAGCCAAGATTTTGCAGCGGGGAAGTATGTGCAGTACTTC. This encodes CASSQDFAAGKYVQYF.

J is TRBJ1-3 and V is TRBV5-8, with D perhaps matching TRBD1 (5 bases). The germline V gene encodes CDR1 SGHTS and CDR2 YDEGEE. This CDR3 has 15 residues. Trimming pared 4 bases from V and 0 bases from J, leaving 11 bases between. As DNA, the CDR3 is TGTGCCAGCAGCCCCATGGGGACCTCTGGAAACACCATATATTTT. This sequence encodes CASSPMGTSGNTIYF.

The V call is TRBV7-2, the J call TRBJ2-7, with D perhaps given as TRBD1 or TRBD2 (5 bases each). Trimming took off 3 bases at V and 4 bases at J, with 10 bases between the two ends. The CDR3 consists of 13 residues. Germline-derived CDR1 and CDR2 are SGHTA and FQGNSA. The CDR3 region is CASSFGDRYEQYF. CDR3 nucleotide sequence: TGTGCCAGCAGCTTTGGGGACCGATACGAGCAGTACTTC.

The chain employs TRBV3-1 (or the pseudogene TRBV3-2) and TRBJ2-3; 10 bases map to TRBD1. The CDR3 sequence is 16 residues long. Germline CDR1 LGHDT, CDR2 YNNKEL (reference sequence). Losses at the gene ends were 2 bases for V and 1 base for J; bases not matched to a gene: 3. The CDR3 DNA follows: TGTGCCAGCAGCCAAACCGGGACAGGGGGCACAGATACGCAGTATTTT. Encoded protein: CASSQTGTGGTDTQYF.

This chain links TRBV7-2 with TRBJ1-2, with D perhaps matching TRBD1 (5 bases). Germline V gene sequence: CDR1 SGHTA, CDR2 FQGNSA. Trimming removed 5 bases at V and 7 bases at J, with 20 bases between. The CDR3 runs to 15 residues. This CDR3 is CASSETTADRSGYTF. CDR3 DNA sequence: TGTGCCAGCAGCGAGACGACGGCTGACAGAAGTGGCTACACCTTC.

The CDR3 loop is CASSFGQGGYTF. In nucleotides, the CDR3 is TGTGCCAGCAGCTTCGGACAGGGAGGCTACACCTTC. The V call is TRBV5-6, the J call TRBJ1-2; 8 bases are shared with TRBD1. Losses at the gene ends were 2 bases for V and 8 bases for J; bases not matched to a gene: 2. In germline, CDR1 is SGHDT, CDR2 YYEEEE. CDR3 length: 12 amino acids.

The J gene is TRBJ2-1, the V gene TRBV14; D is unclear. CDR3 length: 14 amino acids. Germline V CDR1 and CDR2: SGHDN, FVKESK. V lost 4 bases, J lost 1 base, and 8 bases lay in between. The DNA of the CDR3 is TGTGCCAGCAGCCTCGGTGGGTCCTACAATGAGCAGTTCTTC. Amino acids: CASSLGGSYNEQFF.

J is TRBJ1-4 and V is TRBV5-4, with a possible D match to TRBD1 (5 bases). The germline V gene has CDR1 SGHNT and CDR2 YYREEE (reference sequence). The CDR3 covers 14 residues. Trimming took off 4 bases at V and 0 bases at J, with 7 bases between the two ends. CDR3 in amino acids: CASSPTATNEKLFF. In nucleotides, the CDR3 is TGTGCCAGCAGCCCGACAGCAACTAATGAAAAACTGTTTTTT.

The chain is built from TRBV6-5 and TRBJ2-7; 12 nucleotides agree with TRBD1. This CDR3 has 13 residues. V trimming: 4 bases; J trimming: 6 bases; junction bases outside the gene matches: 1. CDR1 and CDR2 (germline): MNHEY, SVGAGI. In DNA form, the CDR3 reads TGTGCCAGCAGTTTGGGACAGGGGGCCGAGCAGTACTTC. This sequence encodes CASSLGQGAEQYF.

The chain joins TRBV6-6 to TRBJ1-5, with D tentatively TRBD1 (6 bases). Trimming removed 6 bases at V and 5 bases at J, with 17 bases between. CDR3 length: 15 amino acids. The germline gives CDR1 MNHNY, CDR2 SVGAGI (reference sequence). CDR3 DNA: TGTGCCAGCAGCCCTTACCGGGACACCCATCAGCCCCAGCATTTT. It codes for CASSPYRDTHQPQHF.

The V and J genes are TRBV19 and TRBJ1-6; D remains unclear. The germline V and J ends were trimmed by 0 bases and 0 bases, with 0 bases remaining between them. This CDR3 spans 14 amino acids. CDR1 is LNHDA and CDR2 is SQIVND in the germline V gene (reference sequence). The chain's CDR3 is CASSIDSYNSPLHF. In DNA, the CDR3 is TGTGCCAGTAGTATAGACTCCTATAATTCACCCCTCCACTTT.

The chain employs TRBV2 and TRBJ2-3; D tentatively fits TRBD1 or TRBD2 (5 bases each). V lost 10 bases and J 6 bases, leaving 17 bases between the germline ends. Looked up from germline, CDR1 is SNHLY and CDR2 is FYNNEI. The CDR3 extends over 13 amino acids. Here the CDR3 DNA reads TGTGCCACCACATGGGACCGGCGGGATACGCAGTATTTT. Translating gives CATTWDRRDTQYF. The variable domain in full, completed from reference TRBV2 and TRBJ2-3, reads EPEVTQTPSHQVTQMGQEVILRCVPISNHLYFYWYRQILGQKVEFLVSFYNNEISEKSEIFDDQFSVERPDGSNFTLKIRSTKLEDSAMYFCATTWDRRDTQYFGPGTRLTVL.

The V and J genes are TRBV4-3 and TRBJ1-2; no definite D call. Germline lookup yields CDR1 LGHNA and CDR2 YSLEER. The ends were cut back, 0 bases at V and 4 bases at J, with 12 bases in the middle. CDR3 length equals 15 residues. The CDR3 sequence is CASSQDVSGVYGYTF. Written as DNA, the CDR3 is TGCGCCAGCAGCCAAGATGTGTCCGGGGTCTATGGCTACACCTTC.

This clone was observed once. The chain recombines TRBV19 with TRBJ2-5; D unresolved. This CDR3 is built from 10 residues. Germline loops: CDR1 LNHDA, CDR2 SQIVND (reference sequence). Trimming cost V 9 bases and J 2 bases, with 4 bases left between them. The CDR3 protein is CARMQETQYF. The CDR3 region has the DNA TGTGCCAGGATGCAAGAGACCCAGTACTTC.

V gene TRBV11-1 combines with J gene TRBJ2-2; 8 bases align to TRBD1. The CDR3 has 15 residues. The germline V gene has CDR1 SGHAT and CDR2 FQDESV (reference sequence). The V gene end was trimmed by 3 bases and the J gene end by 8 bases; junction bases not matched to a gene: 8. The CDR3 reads CASSFGDRGSGELFF. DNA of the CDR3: TGTGCCAGCAGCTTCGGAGACAGGGGATCAGGGGAGCTGTTTTTT.

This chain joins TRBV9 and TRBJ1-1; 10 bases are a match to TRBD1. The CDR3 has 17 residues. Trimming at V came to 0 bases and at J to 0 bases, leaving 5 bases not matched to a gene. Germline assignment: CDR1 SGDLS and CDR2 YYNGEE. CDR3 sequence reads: CASSVGDRGSMNTEAFF. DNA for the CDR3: TGTGCCAGCAGCGTAGGGGACAGGGGTAGCATGAACACTGAAGCTTTCTTT.

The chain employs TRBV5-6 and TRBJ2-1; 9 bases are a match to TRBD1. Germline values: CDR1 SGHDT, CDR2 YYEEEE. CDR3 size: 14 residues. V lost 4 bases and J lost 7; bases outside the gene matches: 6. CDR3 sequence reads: CASSRPDRGNEQFF. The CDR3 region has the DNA TGTGCCAGCAGCCGCCCGGACAGGGGAAATGAGCAGTTCTTC.

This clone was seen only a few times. In nucleotides, the CDR3 is TGTGCCAGCAGTTATGGCAGGGGGCGCGGAAACACCATATATTTT. As protein: CASSYGRGRGNTIYF. The chain employs TRBV6-2 or TRBV6-3 and TRBJ1-3; 8 bases map to TRBD1. The ends lost 3 bases at V and 4 bases at J; junction bases unmatched: 5. Germline CDR1 reads MNHEY; CDR2 reads SVGEGT. This CDR3 comprises 15 residues.

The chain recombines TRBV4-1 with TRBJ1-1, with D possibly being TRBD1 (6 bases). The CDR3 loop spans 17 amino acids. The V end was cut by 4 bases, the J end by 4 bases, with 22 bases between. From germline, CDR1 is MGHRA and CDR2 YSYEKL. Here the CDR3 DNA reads TGCGCCAGCAGCCGGTCTCGAATCGGGGGCTTGGGCACTGAAGCTTTCTTT. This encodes CASSRSRIGGLGTEAFF.

CDR3 DNA sequence: TGTGCCAGCAGCTTCGGGGCAGTCGCAGCGAACACTGAAGCTTTCTTT. As protein: CASSFGAVAANTEAFF. The chain links TRBV11-3 to TRBJ1-1; tentatively, D is TRBD1 (5 bases). Trimming removed 3 bases from V and 1 base from J, with 15 bases in between. This CDR3 is 16 amino acids long. Germline V gene data show CDR1 as SGHNT and CDR2 as YENEEA.

The CDR3: CASSDQQNTEAFF. The CDR3 bases are TGTGCCAGCAGTGATCAGCAGAACACTGAAGCTTTCTTT. The rearrangement links TRBV2 to TRBJ1-1; no clear D gene. Germline loops: CDR1 SNHLY, CDR2 FYNNEI. This CDR3 contains 13 residues. The germline V and J ends were trimmed by 3 bases and 1 base, with 6 bases remaining between them. Drawing the rest from reference TRBV2 and TRBJ1-1, the complete variable domain is EPEVTQTPSHQVTQMGQEVILRCVPISNHLYFYWYRQILGQKVEFLVSFYNNEISEKSEIFDDQFSVERPDGSNFTLKIRSTKLEDSAMYFCASSDQQNTEAFFGQGTRLTVV.

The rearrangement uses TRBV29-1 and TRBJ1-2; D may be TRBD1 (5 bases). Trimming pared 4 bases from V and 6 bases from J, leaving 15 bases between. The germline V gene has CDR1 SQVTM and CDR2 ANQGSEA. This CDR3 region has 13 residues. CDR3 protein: CSVADQGRHGYTF. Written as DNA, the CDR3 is TGCAGCGTTGCGGATCAGGGACGTCATGGCTACACCTTC.

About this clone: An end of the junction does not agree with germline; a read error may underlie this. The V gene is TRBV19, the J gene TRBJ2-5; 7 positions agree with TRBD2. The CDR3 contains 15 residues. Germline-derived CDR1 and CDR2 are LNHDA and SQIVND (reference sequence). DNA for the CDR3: TGTGCCAGTAGAACCCGTCCGGGAGGCATAGAGATCCAGTACTTC. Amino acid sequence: CASRTRPGGIEIQYF.